The clone carrying this T cell receptor beta chain appeared many times. Its antigen remains unidentified. These data come from a study of human T cells and chemical hapten exposure. Across the study: Upper back patch tests used 0.01% DPC, scored after 6 days.

Study-wide findings and caveats: Donors' alopecia may make their immune response differ from healthy people's. Expanded TCRs were compared with controls, and the expanded TCRs formed significantly more large CDR3 similarity clusters.

Using its own MiXCR run on the RACE reads, TCRdb lists one record per CDR3 protein. Of more than 80,000 distinct CDR3 sequences in the sample, less than 15% were seen once. The V and J ends lost 3 bases and 0 bases respectively, with 13 bases between them. Germline assignment: CDR1 SGHDT and CDR2 YYEEEE. This CDR3 spans 16 amino acids. Stated time point: pre-sensitization, week 0. The sample's treatment: therapeutic diphenylcyclopropenone sensitization with weekly scalp DPC. This receptor was identified in a woman aged 45-59 years with alopecia areata. Some clones in this sample may be carry-over from other donors' samples. Material: whole blood, obtained in connection with sensitization to the hapten diphenylcyclopropenone (DPC). The chain joins TRBV5-6 to TRBJ1-5; maybe TRBD1 (5 bases). The CDR3 nucleotides read TGTGCCAGCAGCTCCAACGGGGGGTATAGCAATCAGCCCCAGCATTTT. Translated: CASSSNGGYSNQPQHF. Together with reference TRBV5-6 and TRBJ1-5, the CDR3 gives the full variable domain: DAGVTQSPTHLIKTRGQQVTLRCSPKSGHDTVSWYQQALGQGPQFIFQYYEEEERQRGNFPDRFSGHQFPNYSSELNVNALLLGDSALYLCASSSNGGYSNQPQHFGDGTRLSIL.